A selection of T cell receptor beta chains follows, all from one sample in a study of blood T cell repertoires in COVID-19. Clones were read by immunoSEQ multiplex PCR, and TCRdb kept only the in-frame ones, dropping some. This sample has about 200,000 clones; 65% to 90% occur once, and the top ten carry about 13%. Material: peripheral blood. These receptors all stem from a human donor in a cohort sampled during active COVID-19. Each CDR3 is given with its conserved first and last residue. The order of the fields is clone size, V gene, D gene, J gene, CDR3 DNA, CDR3 protein. D genes are given only for firm matches. Clone size is given for some rows only: seen once, a few or many times, or a class if the clone is expanded.

clone_size: -
v_call: TRBV6-5
d_call: TRBD2
j_call: TRBJ2-1
cdr3_nt: TGTGCCAGCAGTTGGAGGACTAGCGGGTCCTACAATGAGCAGTTCTTC
cdr3_aa: CASSWRTSGSYNEQFF

clone_size: -
v_call: TRBV6-1
d_call: -
j_call: TRBJ1-2
cdr3_nt: TGTGCCAGCAGTGAATATCAGGGGCACGGCTACACCTTC
cdr3_aa: CASSEYQGHGYTF

clone_size: -
v_call: TRBV7-9
d_call: -
j_call: TRBJ2-7
cdr3_nt: TGTGCCAGCAGCTTAGGACAGCGACCCTACGAGCAGTACTTC
cdr3_aa: CASSLGQRPYEQYF

clone_size: few
v_call: TRBV28
d_call: TRBD1
j_call: TRBJ1-3
cdr3_nt: TGTGCCAGCAGCTGGACAGGGAGCTCTGGAAACACCATATATTTT
cdr3_aa: CASSWTGSSGNTIYF

clone_size: -
v_call: TRBV28
d_call: -
j_call: TRBJ2-7
cdr3_nt: TGTGCCAGCAGTTCCCCAGGGGCGTTGGCCTACGAGCAGTACTTC
cdr3_aa: CASSSPGALAYEQYF

clone_size: -
v_call: TRBV27
d_call: TRBD1
j_call: TRBJ1-2
cdr3_nt: TGTGCCAGCAGTTTCGCGACAGGGGGGTATGGCTACACCTTC
cdr3_aa: CASSFATGGYGYTF

clone_size: -
v_call: TRBV28
d_call: -
j_call: TRBJ2-7
cdr3_nt: TGTGCCAGCAGCTACAGATACGAGCAGTACTTC
cdr3_aa: CASSYRYEQYF

clone_size: -
v_call: TRBV4-1
d_call: TRBD2
j_call: TRBJ2-2
cdr3_nt: TGCGCCAGCAGCCTCCTGAGGGTCCAGCGGGATTGGAACGGTACCGGGGAGCTGTTTTTT
cdr3_aa: CASSLLRVQRDWNGTGELFF

clone_size: -
v_call: TRBV7-2
d_call: -
j_call: TRBJ2-7
cdr3_nt: TGTGCCAGCAGCCAGAGCAGGGCTTCCTACGAGCAGTACTTC
cdr3_aa: CASSQSRASYEQYF

clone_size: -
v_call: TRBV27
d_call: TRBD1
j_call: TRBJ1-2
cdr3_nt: TGTGCCAGCAGTTTATCGTCGGGACAGCTTCTCAGCTACACCTTC
cdr3_aa: CASSLSSGQLLSYTF

clone_size: -
v_call: TRBV21-1
d_call: -
j_call: TRBJ2-3
cdr3_nt: TGTGCCAGCAGCAACGACTTGCAAACGGGGGTGCAAGATACGCAGTATTTT
cdr3_aa: CASSNDLQTGVQDTQYF

clone_size: -
v_call: TRBV10-3
d_call: TRBD1
j_call: TRBJ2-7
cdr3_nt: TGTGCCATCAACAGGGACAGTAACTACGAGCAGTACTTC
cdr3_aa: CAINRDSNYEQYF

clone_size: -
v_call: TRBV10-3
d_call: TRBD2
j_call: TRBJ2-1
cdr3_nt: TGTGCCATCAGCGGACTAGCGGCGAATGAGCAGTTCTTC
cdr3_aa: CAISGLAANEQFF

clone_size: -
v_call: TRBV5-1
d_call: -
j_call: TRBJ2-3
cdr3_nt: TGCGCCAGCAGCTCGGTCTCTAGCACAGATACGCAGTATTTT
cdr3_aa: CASSSVSSTDTQYF

clone_size: -
v_call: TRBV28
d_call: -
j_call: TRBJ2-3
cdr3_nt: TGTGCCAGCAGTTTCCTAAAGGGGGGGGATACGCAGTATTTT
cdr3_aa: CASSFLKGGDTQYF

clone_size: once
v_call: TRBV18
d_call: TRBD1
j_call: TRBJ2-1
cdr3_nt: TGTGCCAGCTCCCCGGGACAGGGAAGTCGGGTTGAGCAGTTCTTC
cdr3_aa: CASSPGQGSRVEQFF

clone_size: -
v_call: TRBV29-1
d_call: TRBD2
j_call: TRBJ2-3
cdr3_nt: TGCAGCGTTATGGGACTAGCGGGAGTTTCAGATACGCAGTATTTT
cdr3_aa: CSVMGLAGVSDTQYF

clone_size: once
v_call: TRBV2
d_call: TRBD1
j_call: TRBJ2-3
cdr3_nt: TGTGCCAGCCGCCCCGGGACAGGGTTCCCTAGCACAGATACGCAGTATTTT
cdr3_aa: CASRPGTGFPSTDTQYF

clone_size: many
v_call: TRBV6-5
d_call: -
j_call: TRBJ1-5
cdr3_nt: TGTGCCAGCAACTTGGTAGGGGCAAATCAGCCCCAGCATTTT
cdr3_aa: CASNLVGANQPQHF

clone_size: once
v_call: TRBV15
d_call: TRBD1
j_call: TRBJ2-3
cdr3_nt: TGTGCCACCAGCAGGGGGACAGGAGACCTCACAGATACGCAGTATTTT
cdr3_aa: CATSRGTGDLTDTQYF

clone_size: once
v_call: TRBV2
d_call: -
j_call: TRBJ2-5
cdr3_nt: TGTGCCAGCAGTGGGACAGCCCCGAGGGAGACCCAGTACTTC
cdr3_aa: CASSGTAPRETQYF

clone_size: -
v_call: TRBV2
d_call: TRBD2
j_call: TRBJ2-1
cdr3_nt: TGTGCCAGCAGTGGGACTAGCGGGGGGCACAATGAGCAGTTCTTC
cdr3_aa: CASSGTSGGHNEQFF

clone_size: -
v_call: TRBV2
d_call: TRBD1
j_call: TRBJ2-2
cdr3_nt: TGTGCCAGCAGCCCGGGACAGGTGAACACCGGGGAGCTGTTTTTT
cdr3_aa: CASSPGQVNTGELFF

clone_size: few
v_call: TRBV24-1
d_call: -
j_call: TRBJ2-3
cdr3_nt: TGTGCCACCAGTGGCCCCATCAGACAGGCCGGCCCAGATACGCAGTATTTT
cdr3_aa: CATSGPIRQAGPDTQYF

clone_size: -
v_call: TRBV3-1/TRBV3-2
d_call: -
j_call: TRBJ1-1
cdr3_nt: TGTGCCAGCAGCCAAGATAGTAGCGGGACTGAAGCTTTCTTT
cdr3_aa: CASSQDSSGTEAFF

clone_size: -
v_call: TRBV7-8
d_call: TRBD2
j_call: TRBJ2-3
cdr3_nt: TGTGCCAGCAGTAGGACCGCTTATAACTTAGCGGGAGGGCGAGATACGCAGTATTTT
cdr3_aa: CASSRTAYNLAGGRDTQYF

clone_size: -
v_call: TRBV24-1
d_call: -
j_call: TRBJ1-5
cdr3_nt: TGTGCCACCAGTGACCCAAGGGGGGGCCAGCCCCAGCATTTT
cdr3_aa: CATSDPRGGQPQHF

clone_size: -
v_call: TRBV4-1
d_call: -
j_call: TRBJ2-7
cdr3_nt: TGCGCCAGCAGTCGAGAGGGGGACGAGCAGTACTTC
cdr3_aa: CASSREGDEQYF

clone_size: -
v_call: TRBV6-5
d_call: -
j_call: TRBJ2-1
cdr3_nt: TGTGCCAGCAGTTACTCGAAAGGTGGGAGCCACAATGAGCAGTTCTTC
cdr3_aa: CASSYSKGGSHNEQFF

clone_size: once
v_call: TRBV7-9
d_call: -
j_call: TRBJ2-1
cdr3_nt: TGTGCCAGCAGCTCAGATCTAGCTAAGAACAATGAGCAGTTCTTC
cdr3_aa: CASSSDLAKNNEQFF

clone_size: -
v_call: TRBV12-3/TRBV12-4
d_call: -
j_call: TRBJ2-7
cdr3_nt: TGTGCCAGCACCTCAAGCGGTAACTACGAGCAGTACTTC
cdr3_aa: CASTSSGNYEQYF

clone_size: -
v_call: TRBV7-2
d_call: -
j_call: TRBJ2-7
cdr3_nt: TGTGCCAGCAGCCCGGGAGGGACAGCGAGATTTTTCCCCTACGAGCAGTACTTC
cdr3_aa: CASSPGGTARFFPYEQYF

clone_size: once
v_call: TRBV29-1
d_call: -
j_call: TRBJ2-1
cdr3_nt: TGCAGCGTTCCTAGCTTTCTCAGCTCCTACAATGAGCAGTTCTTC
cdr3_aa: CSVPSFLSSYNEQFF

clone_size: few
v_call: TRBV6-6
d_call: TRBD1
j_call: TRBJ1-6
cdr3_nt: TGTGCCAGCAGCAGACAGGGCAGTAATTCACCCCTCCACTTT
cdr3_aa: CASSRQGSNSPLHF

clone_size: -
v_call: TRBV7-9
d_call: TRBD2
j_call: TRBJ2-4
cdr3_nt: TGTGCCAGCTTGAAAAGCGGGATTGGCGGAAACATTCAGTACTTC
cdr3_aa: CASLKSGIGGNIQYF